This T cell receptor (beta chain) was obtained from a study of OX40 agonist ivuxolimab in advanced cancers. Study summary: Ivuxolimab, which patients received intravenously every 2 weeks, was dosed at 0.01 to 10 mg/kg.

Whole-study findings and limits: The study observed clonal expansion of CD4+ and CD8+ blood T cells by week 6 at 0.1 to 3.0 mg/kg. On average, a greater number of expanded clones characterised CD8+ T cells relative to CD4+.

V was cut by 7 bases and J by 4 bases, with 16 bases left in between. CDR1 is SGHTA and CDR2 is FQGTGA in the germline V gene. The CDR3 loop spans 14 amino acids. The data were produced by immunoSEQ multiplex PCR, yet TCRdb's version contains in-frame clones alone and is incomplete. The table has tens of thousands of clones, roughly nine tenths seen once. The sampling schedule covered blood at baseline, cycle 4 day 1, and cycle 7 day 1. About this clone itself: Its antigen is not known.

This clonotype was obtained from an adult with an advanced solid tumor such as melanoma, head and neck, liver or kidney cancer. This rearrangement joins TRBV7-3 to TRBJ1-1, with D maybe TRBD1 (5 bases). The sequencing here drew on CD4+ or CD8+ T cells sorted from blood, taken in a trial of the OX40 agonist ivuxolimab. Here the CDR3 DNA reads TGTGCCAGCACCATTGGGGCAGGGACCACTGAAGCTTTCTTT. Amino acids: CASTIGAGTTEAFF.